This passage covers 20 T cell receptor beta chains from one sample sequenced in a study of patients and donors after allogeneic stem cell transplantation. TCRdb passed the RT-PCR reads through MiXCR, listing each CDR3 protein once. The repertoire holds 150,000 to 200,000 distinct CDR3 sequences, with approximately 28% as singletons. The sequenced sample consisted of blood, either unsorted or a sorted T cell fraction (not recorded which). The receptor source for this set is a human donor who was either an allogeneic HSCT recipient or a stem cell or donor lymphocyte infusion donor (not recorded which). It is not recorded whose cells these are; they may come from a transplant donor.

Many counts were recorded for this clonotype. The chain employs TRBV10-3 and TRBJ1-5; D is unclear. Trimming pared 6 bases from V and 3 bases from J, leaving 12 bases between. Germline CDR1 and CDR2: ENHRY and SYGVKD. The length of the CDR3 is 14 residues. The CDR3 region is CAISQDGSNQPQHF. CDR3 nucleotides: TGTGCCATCAGCCAGGACGGGTCCAATCAGCCCCAGCATTTT.

In this sample, this clonotype turned up a few times. This chain connects TRBV27 to TRBJ2-7; perhaps TRBD1 as D (6 bases). This CDR3 is 14 amino acids long. Germline CDR1 reads MNHEY; CDR2 reads SMNVEV (reference sequence). V was pared by 1 base and J by 5 bases, with 12 bases between. The CDR3 nucleotides are TGTGCCAGCAGTTTATTTACAGGGTCGAACGAGCAGTACTTC. Translated, it gives CASSLFTGSNEQYF.

Only a few counts were recorded for this clonotype. V and J are TRBV20-1 and TRBJ1-2; D not certain. The CDR3 has 12 amino acids. The germline V gene encodes CDR1 DFQATT and CDR2 SNEGSKA (reference sequence). V was cut by 3 bases and J by 4 bases, with 9 bases left in between. The CDR3 reads CSARLDGYGYTF. In DNA, the CDR3 is TGCAGTGCTAGGCTGGACGGCTATGGCTACACCTTC.

The CDR3 region is CSVAPQGVGETQYF. As DNA, the CDR3 is TGCAGCGTGGCCCCACAGGGGGTAGGGGAGACCCAGTACTTC. This sequence joins TRBV29-1 and TRBJ2-5, with 8 bases lining up with TRBD1. The CDR3 runs 14 residues. CDR1 is SQVTM, CDR2 ANQGSEA, per germline. V gave up 6 bases and J gave up 5 bases; unmatched junction bases: 11.

The chain combines TRBV7-2 with TRBJ2-3; the D is unclear. This CDR3 comprises 13 residues. With 4 bases removed from V and 3 bases from J, the gap between germline ends came to 8 bases. The germline gives CDR1 SGHTA, CDR2 FQGNSA. The CDR3 DNA reads TGTGCCAGCAGCTCGGGCTGGACAGATACGCAGTATTTT. As protein: CASSSGWTDTQYF.

This sequence joins TRBV14 and TRBJ2-1, with D perhaps matching TRBD2 (6 bases). The CDR3 is 15 residues long. The V end was cut by 1 base, the J end by 7 bases, with 14 bases between. Germline V gene sequence: CDR1 SGHDN, CDR2 FVKESK. In nucleotides, the CDR3 is TGTGCCAGCAGCCAAGTACTAGCTTACGAGAATGAGCAGTTCTTC. Translating it yields CASSQVLAYENEQFF.

This clonotype showed up just a few times. The chain uses TRBV12-3 or TRBV12-4 and TRBJ2-7; tentative D call: TRBD2 (5 bases). V lost 3 bases, J lost 5 bases, and 17 bases lay in between. This CDR3 has 15 amino acids. The CDR3 protein is CASSLWENNPDEQYF. CDR3 sequence (DNA): TGTGCCAGCAGTTTGTGGGAGAACAACCCCGACGAGCAGTACTTC.

The rearrangement joins TRBV6-2 or TRBV6-3 to TRBJ2-7, with D unclear. Germline CDR1 and CDR2: MNHEY and SVGEGT. V gave up 7 bases and J gave up 7 bases, with 14 bases separating them. The CDR3 spans 12 residues. Here the CDR3 reads CASTALAQEQYF. The DNA for the CDR3 is TGTGCCAGCACCGCCCTGGCTCAAGAGCAGTACTTC.

The rearrangement joins TRBV6-2 or TRBV6-3 to TRBJ2-2; no reliable D call. CDR3 length: 13 residues. The V gene lost 4 bases and the J gene lost 3 bases, with 6 bases spanning the gap. Per the germline V gene, CDR1 is MNHEY and CDR2 is SVGEGT. In DNA form, the CDR3 reads TGTGCCAGCAGTTTCTATTACACCGGGGAGCTGTTTTTT. It codes for CASSFYYTGELFF.

This clonotype has only a few counts. The chain employs TRBV4-3 and TRBJ1-3, with D maybe TRBD1 (6 bases). CDR1 is LGHNA, CDR2 YSLEER, per germline. This CDR3 comprises 18 residues. The V and J ends lost 1 base and 0 bases respectively, with 16 bases between them. The CDR3 is CASSQVHSRGLSGNTIYF. In nucleotides, the CDR3 is TGCGCCAGCAGCCAAGTTCACTCCAGGGGCCTCTCTGGAAACACCATATATTTT.

The V call is TRBV18, the J call TRBJ1-2; no clear D gene. Trimming shortened V by 0 bases and J by 0 bases, and 11 bases separated the two germline ends. The CDR3 is 16 residues long. The V gene's germline CDR1 is KGHSH and CDR2 LQKENI. DNA of the CDR3: TGTGCCAGCTCACCACCCCCAAGGGAAGCTAACTATGGCTACACCTTC. This translates into CASSPPPREANYGYTF. Looking up the rest from reference TRBV18 and TRBJ1-2 gives the full variable domain: NAGVMQNPRHLVRRRGQEARLRCSPMKGHSHVYWYRQLPEEGLKFMVYLQKENIIDESGMPKERFSAEFPKEGPSILRIQQVVRGDSAAYFCASSPPPREANYGYTFGSGTRLTVV.

This clonotype has just a few counts. The chain has TRBV6-2 or TRBV6-3 and TRBJ2-2, with D unclear. CDR1 is MNHEY, CDR2 SVGEGT, per germline. V was cut by 7 bases and J by 0 bases, with 6 bases left in between. CDR3 size: 13 residues. The CDR3 bases are TGTGCCAGCAAACGGTCGAACACCGGGGAGCTGTTTTTT. Translation gives CASKRSNTGELFF.

The chain recombines TRBV4-3 with TRBJ2-1, with TRBD2 as a possible D gene (5 bases). This CDR3 is 15 amino acids long. Trimming removed 1 base at V and 2 bases at J, with 9 bases between. CDR1 LGHNA and CDR2 YSLEER come from the germline V gene. The CDR3 region is CASSQVLGTYNEQFF. The CDR3 nucleotides read TGCGCCAGCAGCCAAGTTCTCGGGACCTACAATGAGCAGTTCTTC.

The V call is TRBV4-3, the J call TRBJ2-1; TRBD2 aligns across 10 bases. The CDR3 has 17 residues. V shed 0 bases and J 8 bases; nucleotides not matched to a gene: 10. Per germline, CDR1 LGHNA and CDR2 YSLEER. The CDR3 here is CASSQDSSGRARDEQFF. As DNA, the CDR3 is TGCGCCAGCAGCCAAGATTCCAGCGGGAGGGCCCGCGATGAGCAGTTCTTC.

This clonotype was picked up a small number of times. The chain links TRBV5-1 to TRBJ2-1, with D possibly TRBD1 on 5 matching bases. The CDR3 is 14 amino acids. V lost 1 base and J lost 6, with 11 bases in between. Germline V lookup: CDR1 SGHRS, CDR2 YFSETQ. The CDR3 nucleotides are TGCGCCAGCAGCTTGTTCGAAAGGGGCAATGAGCAGTTCTTC. This encodes CASSLFERGNEQFF.

The rearrangement uses TRBV30 and TRBJ2-1; 9 bases align to TRBD2. The CDR3 sequence is 13 residues long. Germline V lookup: CDR1 GTSNPN, CDR2 SVGIG (reference sequence). Germline trimming cut 6 bases from V and 2 bases from J; bases unmatched to any gene: 2. The CDR3 DNA is TGTGCCTGCCAGCGGGAGGCCTACAATGAGCAGTTCTTC. This encodes CACQREAYNEQFF.

The chain joins TRBV7-2 to TRBJ2-1; 11 bases match TRBD2. The junction had 8 bases not matched to a gene; V was cut back by 8 bases and J by 8 bases. The CDR3 contains 14 residues. Germline CDR1 is SGHTA and CDR2 is FQGNSA. CDR3 sequence: CASGIAGGPDEQFF. CDR3 DNA: TGTGCCAGCGGAATAGCGGGAGGGCCGGATGAGCAGTTCTTC.

J is TRBJ2-7 and V is TRBV30, with D unresolved. Trimming took off 0 bases at V and 11 bases at J, with 11 bases between the two ends. In germline, CDR1 is GTSNPN, CDR2 SVGIG (reference sequence). The CDR3 contains 11 residues. The CDR3 nucleotides read TGTGCCTGGAGTGTATCTCATTTGGAGTACTTC. Translating it yields CAWSVSHLEYF. The complete variable domain, with remaining parts taken from reference TRBV30 and TRBJ2-7, reads SQTIHQWPATLVQPVGSPLSLECTVEGTSNPNLYWYRQAAGRGLQLLFYSVGIGQISSEVPQNLSASRPQDRQFILSSKKLLLSDSGFYLCAWSVSHLEYFGPGTRLTVT.

The chain uses TRBV5-1 and TRBJ2-2; D is unresolved. V dropped 1 base and J dropped 3 bases, with 10 bases sitting between them. This CDR3 is 15 amino acids long. Germline CDR1 is SGHRS and CDR2 is YFSETQ. CDR3 bases: TGCGCCAGCAGCTTGAGGACGGAATACACCGGGGAGCTGTTTTTT. Translating it yields CASSLRTEYTGELFF. The full variable domain, rest sourced from reference TRBV5-1 and TRBJ2-2, is KAGVTQTPRYLIKTRGQQVTLSCSPISGHRSVSWYQQTPGQGLQFLFEYFSETQRNKGNFPGRFSGRQFSNSRSEMNVSTLELGDSALYLCASSLRTEYTGELFFGEGSRLTVL.

The chain combines TRBV27 with TRBJ2-7; 8 nucleotides match TRBD2. The CDR3 length is 15 residues. Germline lookup yields CDR1 MNHEY and CDR2 SMNVEV (reference sequence). The junction had 6 bases not matched to a gene; V was cut back by 3 bases and J by 2 bases. The chain's CDR3 is CASSLAGGLTYEQYF. The CDR3 region has the DNA TGTGCCAGCAGTTTGGCGGGGGGCTTAACCTACGAGCAGTACTTC.